This T cell receptor (beta chain) was sequenced during a study of blood T cell repertoires in COVID-19. Study-wide context: The samples span acute and convalescent COVID-19 from the United States, Italy and Spain.

Original analysis: Amplification from reference gene primers served as the basis for estimated nucleated cell counts. Sequencing used immunoSEQ multiplex PCR; TCRdb keeps in-frame clones, though not all of them. The V and J calls and the clone size are those of that table, but D and trimming were determined from the DNA. The data contain a few hundred thousand clones, 88% of them singletons. The germline V gene has CDR1 SGHRS and CDR2 YFSETQ. Trimming took off 6 bases at V and 4 bases at J, with 16 bases between the two ends. The CDR3 totals 14 residues. While infection was still active, Seattle patients were enrolled and then followed longitudinally.

The sequence derives from a woman between 25 and 40 years old with COVID-19, enrolled during active disease. Sequenced input: peripheral blood. The chain uses TRBV5-1 and TRBJ1-1; a weak D match, TRBD1 (5 bases). In DNA form, the CDR3 reads TGCGCCAGCACCTACGAGGGAGGGGCCACTGAAGCTTTCTTT. Protein product: CASTYEGGATEAFF.